This T cell receptor (beta chain) is from a study of shared clonotypes between healthy human individuals. Study results and limitations: Around 4.9% of naive CD4 clonotypes were shared across a few donors. When compared with the clonotypes that were shared by all four sorted-subset donors, the non-shared clonotypes turned out to have lower generation probabilities. Large sequencing depth failed to make sorted-subset sequencing complete, rarefaction showed.

CDR3 length: 15 amino acids. The junction had 13 bases not matched to a gene; V was cut back by 10 bases and J by 4 bases. In germline, CDR1 is ENHRY, CDR2 SYGVKD. Measured with immunoSEQ multiplex PCR; TCRdb has only the in-frame clones, and not every one. The data show 1,400,000 or so clones, about 98.5% seen once. Comments on this clone: Its antigen is undetermined.

The sample was naive CD4+ T cells sorted from blood. Sample subset: CD45RA+ positively selected. V usage is TRBV10-3 and J usage is TRBJ2-5; 9 bases fit TRBD1. The sequence derives from a man aged 25 to 40 in good health. Written as DNA, the CDR3 is TGTGCCACGGGACGGGACAGGGTTTCGACAGAGACCCAGTACTTC. Its translation: CATGRDRVSTETQYF.